This TCR beta chain was recorded in a study of blood T cell repertoires in COVID-19. The age range of participants was 18 to 89 years, with residence in around 22 US areas. Measured with immunoSEQ multiplex PCR; TCRdb has only the in-frame clones, and not every one. The sample has about 410,000 clones, 85% to 90% seen once. Per germline, CDR1 LGHNA and CDR2 YNFKEQ. V was trimmed by 0 bases and J by 0 bases, leaving 11 bases between them. The CDR3 covers 16 residues. The chain carries TRBV4-2 and TRBJ1-2, with D unresolved. This clonotype was sampled from a woman in her 30s who had recovered from COVID-19. Sequencing used PBMCs or T cells enriched from blood (not recorded which). CDR3 coding DNA: TGTGCCAGCAGCCAAGATCTTACCAGGCCTAACTATGGCTACACCTTC. It codes for CASSQDLTRPNYGYTF.